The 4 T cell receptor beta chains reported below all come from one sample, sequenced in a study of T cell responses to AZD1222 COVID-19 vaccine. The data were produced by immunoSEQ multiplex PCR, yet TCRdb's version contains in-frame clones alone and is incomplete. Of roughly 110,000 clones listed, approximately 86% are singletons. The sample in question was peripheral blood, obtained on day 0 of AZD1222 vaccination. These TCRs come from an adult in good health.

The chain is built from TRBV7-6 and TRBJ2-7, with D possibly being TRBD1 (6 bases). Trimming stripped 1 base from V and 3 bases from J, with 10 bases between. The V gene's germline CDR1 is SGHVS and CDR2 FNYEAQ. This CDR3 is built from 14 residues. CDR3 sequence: CASSLGTADYEQYF. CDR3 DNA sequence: TGTGCCAGCAGCTTAGGGACAGCGGACTACGAGCAGTACTTC. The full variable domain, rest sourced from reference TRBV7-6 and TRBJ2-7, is GAGVSQSPRYKVTKRGQDVALRCDPISGHVSLYWYRQALGQGPEFLTYFNYEAQQDKSGLPNDRFSAERPEGSISTLTIQRTEQRDSAMYRCASSLGTADYEQYFGPGTRLTVT.

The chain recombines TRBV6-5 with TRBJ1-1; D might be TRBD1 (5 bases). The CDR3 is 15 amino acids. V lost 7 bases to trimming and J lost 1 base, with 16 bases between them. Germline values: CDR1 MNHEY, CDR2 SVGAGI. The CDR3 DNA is TGTGCCAGCACCTCAACTCGGACAACGAACACTGAAGCTTTCTTT. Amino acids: CASTSTRTTNTEAFF.

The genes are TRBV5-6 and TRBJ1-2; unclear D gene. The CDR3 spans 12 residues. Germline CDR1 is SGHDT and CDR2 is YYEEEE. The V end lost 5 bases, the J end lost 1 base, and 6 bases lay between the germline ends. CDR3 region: CASRQINYGYTF. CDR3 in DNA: TGTGCCAGCAGACAGATTAACTATGGCTACACCTTC.

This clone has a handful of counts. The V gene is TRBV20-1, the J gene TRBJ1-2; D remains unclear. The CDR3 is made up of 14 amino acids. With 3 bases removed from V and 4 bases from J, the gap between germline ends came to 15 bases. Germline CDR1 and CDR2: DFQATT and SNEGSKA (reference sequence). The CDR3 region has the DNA TGCAGTGCTAGTGTAACTCAGGCCCTCTATGGCTACACCTTC. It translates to CSASVTQALYGYTF.